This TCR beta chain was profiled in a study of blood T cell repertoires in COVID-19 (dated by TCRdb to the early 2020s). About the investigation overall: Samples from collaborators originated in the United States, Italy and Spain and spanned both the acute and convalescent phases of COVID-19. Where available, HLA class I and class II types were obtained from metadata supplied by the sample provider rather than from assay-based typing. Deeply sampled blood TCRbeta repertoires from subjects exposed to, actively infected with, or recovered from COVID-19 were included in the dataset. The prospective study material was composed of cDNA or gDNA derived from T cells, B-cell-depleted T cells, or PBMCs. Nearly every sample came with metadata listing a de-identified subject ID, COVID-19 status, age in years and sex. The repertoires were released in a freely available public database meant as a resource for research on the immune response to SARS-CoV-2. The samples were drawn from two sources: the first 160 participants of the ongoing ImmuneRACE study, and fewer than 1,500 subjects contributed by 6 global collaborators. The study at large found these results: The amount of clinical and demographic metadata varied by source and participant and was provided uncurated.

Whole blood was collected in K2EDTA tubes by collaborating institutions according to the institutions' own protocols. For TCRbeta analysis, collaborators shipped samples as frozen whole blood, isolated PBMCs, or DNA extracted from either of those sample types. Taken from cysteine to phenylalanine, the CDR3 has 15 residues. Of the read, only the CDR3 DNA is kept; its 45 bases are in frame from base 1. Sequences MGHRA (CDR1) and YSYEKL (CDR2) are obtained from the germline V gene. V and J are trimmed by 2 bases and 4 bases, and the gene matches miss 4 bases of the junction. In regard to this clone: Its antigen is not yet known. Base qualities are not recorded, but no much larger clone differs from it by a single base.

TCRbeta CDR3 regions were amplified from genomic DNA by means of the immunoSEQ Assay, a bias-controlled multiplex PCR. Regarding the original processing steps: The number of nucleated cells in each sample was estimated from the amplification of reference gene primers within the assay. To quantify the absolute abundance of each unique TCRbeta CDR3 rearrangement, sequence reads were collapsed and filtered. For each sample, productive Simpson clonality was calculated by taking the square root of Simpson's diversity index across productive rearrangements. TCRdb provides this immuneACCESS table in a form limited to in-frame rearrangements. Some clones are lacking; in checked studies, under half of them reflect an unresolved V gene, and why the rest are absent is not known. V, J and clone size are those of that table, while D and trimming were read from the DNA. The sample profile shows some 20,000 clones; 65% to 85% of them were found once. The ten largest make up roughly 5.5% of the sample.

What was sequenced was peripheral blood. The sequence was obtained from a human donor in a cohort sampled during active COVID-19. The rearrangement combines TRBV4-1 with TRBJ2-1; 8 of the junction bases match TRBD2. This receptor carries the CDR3 CASSQRSGSYNEQFF. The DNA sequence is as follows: TGCGCCAGCAGCCAACGCAGCGGGAGTTACAATGAGCAGTTCTTC.